Each of the 8 T cell receptor beta chains below was sequenced from the same sample in a study of CD8 T cells in Susac syndrome. Reverse transcription of roughly 0.5 to 1 ug RNA used random hexamers. TCRdb recomputed calls from the immunoSEQ multiplex PCR reads with MiXCR, one row per CDR3 protein. The table has 350,000 to 550,000 distinct CDR3 sequences, 75% to 90% seen once; the top ten hold 0.09% to 0.15%. Sequences were obtained from CD8+ T cells from PBMCs. The origin of the receptors is a human donor with multiple sclerosis.

This clonotype was seen once. The chain links TRBV15 to TRBJ2-2; perhaps D is TRBD1 or TRBD2 (5 bases each). The CDR3 runs 16 residues. Germline assignment: CDR1 LNHNV and CDR2 YYDKDF (reference sequence). Trimming removed 3 bases from V and 5 bases from J, with 16 bases in between. The CDR3, as DNA: TGTGCCACCAGCAGGGACCGGGACCCATGGACCGGGGAGCTGTTTTTT. Its protein is CATSRDRDPWTGELFF.

The V gene is TRBV4-1, the J gene TRBJ2-7; weak D call: TRBD1 (6 bases). The V gene lost 4 bases and the J gene lost 5 bases, with 12 bases spanning the gap. This CDR3 region has 13 residues. Per germline, CDR1 MGHRA and CDR2 YSYEKL. CDR3 loop: CASSPDTGHEQYF. CDR3 bases: TGCGCCAGCAGCCCTGACACAGGGCACGAGCAGTACTTC.

The chain has TRBV20-1 and TRBJ2-1; 9 nucleotides match TRBD2. Per the germline V gene, CDR1 is DFQATT and CDR2 is SNEGSKA (reference sequence). The CDR3 runs 15 residues. Unmatched junction bases numbered 5, after V lost 1 base and J lost 4 bases. In nucleotides, the CDR3 is TGCAGTGCTAGAGGGGCTAGCGGGGTATACAATGAGCAGTTCTTC. Protein sequence: CSARGASGVYNEQFF.

This clonotype was counted a few times. This chain connects TRBV6-5 to TRBJ2-7, with D possibly TRBD2 on 6 matching bases. The CDR3 runs 14 residues. From germline, CDR1 is MNHEY and CDR2 SVGAGI. The ends were cut back, 7 bases at V and 2 bases at J, with 15 bases in the middle. The CDR3 DNA follows: TGTGCCAGCACCTCGGGACTCCTGACCTACGAGCAGTACTTC. As protein: CASTSGLLTYEQYF.

V is TRBV5-1 and J is TRBJ2-1, with D perhaps TRBD1 or TRBD2 (5 bases each). The germline gives CDR1 SGHRS, CDR2 YFSETQ. CDR3 length equals 15 residues. V was shortened by 3 bases and J by 6 bases, with 16 bases between the two germline ends. CDR3 bases: TGCGCCAGCAGCTCAGGCGGGCAGGGCCCCAATGAGCAGTTCTTC. This translates into CASSSGGQGPNEQFF.

This sequence joins TRBV11-2 and TRBJ2-7; D not certain. Trimming shortened V by 3 bases and J by 2 bases, and 8 bases separated the two germline ends. CDR1 is SGHAT, CDR2 FQNNGV, per germline. This CDR3 comprises 13 residues. The CDR3 DNA is TGTGCCAGCAGCTTTTGGAAAACCTACGAGCAGTACTTC. Protein sequence: CASSFWKTYEQYF. Complete variable domain (other parts from reference TRBV11-2 and TRBJ2-7): EAGVAQSPRYKIIEKRQSVAFWCNPISGHATLYWYQQILGQGPKLLIQFQNNGVVDDSQLPKDRFSAERLKGVDSTLKIQPAKLEDSAVYLCASSFWKTYEQYFGPGTRLTVT.

The rearrangement links TRBV7-6 to TRBJ2-7; 7 bases align to TRBD2. V lost 2 bases, J lost 4 bases, and 11 bases stayed unmatched. CDR1 and CDR2 from the germline V gene are SGHVS and FNYEAQ. The CDR3 consists of 16 residues. Here the CDR3 reads CASSLSGDSGQYEQYF. CDR3 sequence (DNA): TGTGCCAGCAGCTTATCTGGGGATAGCGGGCAGTACGAGCAGTACTTC.

The chain couples TRBV3-1 to TRBJ2-1; D is perhaps TRBD1 (5 bases). In germline, CDR1 is LGHDT, CDR2 YNNKEL (reference sequence). Deletions cut 0 bases from V and 8 bases from J, with 17 bases between. This CDR3 is 16 amino acids long. The CDR3 DNA reads TGTGCCAGCAGCCAAGAGTCGTGGCAGGGTGGTGATGAGCAGTTCTTC. Its protein is CASSQESWQGGDEQFF.